These T cell receptor beta chains were read from a single sample in a study of shared clonotypes between healthy human individuals. Sequenced by immunoSEQ multiplex PCR; TCRdb stores in-frame clones only, minus some. The sample holds around 2.5 million clones, 80% to 95% seen once. Sample: naive CD4+ T cells from PBMCs. These receptors all come from a man in his late teens or twenties in good health. Some clones in this sample may be carry-over from other donors' samples. Each CDR3 is given with its conserved first and last residue. The order of the fields is V gene, J gene, D gene, clone size, CDR3 protein, CDR3 DNA. D genes are given only for firm matches. Only part of the rows carry a size: once, few, many, or a class if the clone is expanded.

TRBV7-9	TRBJ2-1	.	.	CASSLLASGMDEQFF	TGTGCCAGCAGCTTACTAGCGTCCGGGATGGATGAGCAGTTCTTC
TRBV5-5	TRBJ2-7	TRBD2	.	CASSLQWGGSEQYF	TGTGCCAGCAGCCTCCAGTGGGGGGGTAGCGAGCAGTACTTC
TRBV4-3	TRBJ2-3	TRBD1	.	CASSRDRSSDTQYF	TGCGCCAGCAGTCGGGACAGATCCTCAGATACGCAGTATTTT
TRBV6-6	TRBJ2-7	.	.	CASSFGGSSYEQYF	TGTGCCAGCAGTTTCGGCGGCAGCTCCTACGAGCAGTACTTC
TRBV7-9	TRBJ2-7	.	.	CASSRQTGYEQYF	TGTGCCAGCAGCCGCCAGACAGGCTACGAGCAGTACTTC
TRBV2	TRBJ2-3	TRBD1	.	CATSRQGRTDTQYF	TGTGCCACTTCAAGACAGGGTCGGACAGATACGCAGTATTTT
TRBV2	TRBJ1-1	.	.	CASLGPGRAEAFF	TGTGCCAGTCTAGGCCCGGGGAGGGCTGAAGCTTTCTTT
TRBV6-4	TRBJ1-1	.	.	CASSIGNGDTEAFF	TGTGCCAGCAGTATCGGGAACGGGGACACTGAAGCTTTCTTT
TRBV18	TRBJ2-7	.	.	CASSPIDRSEQYF	TGTGCCAGCTCACCAATCGACAGGAGCGAGCAGTACTTC
TRBV5-4	TRBJ2-3	TRBD1	.	CASSSSGGAGDTQYF	TGTGCCAGCAGCTCCTCAGGGGGCGCAGGAGATACGCAGTATTTT
TRBV14	TRBJ2-1	TRBD1	.	CASSYNLPGQGGDEQFF	TGTGCCAGCAGCTACAATCTACCGGGACAGGGGGGCGATGAGCAGTTCTTC
TRBV4-2	TRBJ2-7	.	.	CASSQAGPFEQYF	TGTGCCAGCAGCCAGGCGGGTCCCTTCGAGCAGTACTTC
TRBV11-2	TRBJ2-1	TRBD2	.	CASSGGGSGSGNEQFF	TGTGCCAGCAGCGGGGGGGGTAGCGGGAGTGGAAATGAGCAGTTCTTC
TRBV21-1	TRBJ2-1	.	.	CASSKDPDRLDNRGSDNEQFF	TGTGCCAGCAGCAAAGACCCCGACAGGCTGGATAATAGAGGCTCAGACAATGAGCAGTTCTTC
TRBV28	TRBJ1-4	.	.	CASTWWGRVGEKLFF	TGTGCCAGCACTTGGTGGGGCAGGGTAGGGGAAAAACTGTTTTTT
TRBV5-1	TRBJ1-3	.	.	CASSLAGRLENTIYF	TGCGCCAGCAGCTTGGCCGGACGTCTGGAAAACACCATATATTTT
TRBV7-9	TRBJ1-4	TRBD1	.	CASSFSRTGANEKLFF	TGTGCCAGCAGCTTTTCCCGGACAGGGGCTAATGAAAAACTGTTTTTT
TRBV29-1	TRBJ1-5	.	.	CSVVGGLLQSTFNQPQHF	TGCAGCGTTGTGGGGGGACTCCTACAGTCCACCTTCAATCAGCCCCAGCATTTT
TRBV28	TRBJ2-5	.	.	CASSLSGGSQETQYF	TGTGCCAGCAGTTTATCTGGGGGCAGCCAAGAGACCCAGTACTTC
TRBV6-5	TRBJ1-5	.	.	CASSYSTGHLGSPQHF	TGTGCCAGCAGTTACTCGACCGGACATCTCGGGTCGCCCCAGCATTTT
TRBV7-3	TRBJ1-1	.	.	CASSLEGNTEAFF	TGTGCCAGCAGCTTAGAGGGGAACACTGAAGCTTTCTTT
TRBV30	TRBJ1-2	TRBD1	few	CAWSVQGSHGYTF	TGTGCCTGGAGTGTACAGGGGAGTCATGGCTACACCTTC
TRBV6-6	TRBJ2-5	.	.	CASSSLPEGKQYF	TGTGCCAGCAGTTCCCTCCCGGAGGGGAAGCAGTACTTC
TRBV27	TRBJ2-5	.	.	CASSSGGAGLQETQYF	TGTGCCAGCAGTTCTGGAGGTGCCGGTCTCCAAGAGACCCAGTACTTC
TRBV19	TRBJ1-5	TRBD1	.	CASSFLGDRGARSNQPQHF	TGTGCCAGTAGTTTCCTGGGGGACAGAGGGGCGAGAAGCAATCAGCCCCAGCATTTT
TRBV28	TRBJ2-7	TRBD1	.	CASGLGQGLYEQYF	TGTGCCAGCGGATTAGGACAGGGCCTCTACGAGCAGTACTTC
TRBV4-2	TRBJ2-7	TRBD2	.	CASRPVAGGEYEQYF	TGTGCCAGCAGGCCCGTAGCGGGAGGAGAATACGAGCAGTACTTC
TRBV27	TRBJ1-2	.	.	CASSLTWTAPRGYTF	TGTGCCAGCAGTTTAACCTGGACAGCCCCCCGCGGCTACACCTTC
TRBV5-1	TRBJ1-1	.	once	CASSWGVTVNTEAFF	TGCGCCAGCAGCTGGGGGGTAACGGTGAACACTGAAGCTTTCTTT
TRBV11-3	TRBJ2-3	TRBD2	.	CASSTLWRAGGTDTQYF	TGTGCCAGCAGCACCCTCTGGAGAGCGGGGGGCACAGATACGCAGTATTTT
TRBV7-2	TRBJ1-2	.	.	CASSLSHDPNYGYTF	TGTGCCAGCAGCTTAAGCCATGACCCTAACTATGGCTACACCTTC
TRBV5-6	TRBJ2-1	.	.	CASSLLGLSGDTHNEQFF	TGTGCCAGCAGCTTGTTGGGGTTGTCAGGAGATACCCACAATGAGCAGTTCTTC
TRBV28	TRBJ1-2	.	.	CASSFGLFYGYTF	TGTGCCAGCAGTTTTGGGTTATTCTATGGCTACACCTTC
TRBV6-1	TRBJ1-3	.	once	CASSEGGTGNTIYF	TGTGCCAGCAGTGAGGGAGGGACTGGAAACACCATATATTTT
TRBV29-1	TRBJ1-1	.	.	CSVEQEVAFF	TGCAGCGTCGAACAGGAGGTAGCTTTCTTT
TRBV18	TRBJ1-5	.	.	CASSPDSNQPQHF	TGTGCCAGCTCACCAGACAGTAATCAGCCCCAGCATTTT
TRBV21-1	TRBJ2-1	.	once	CASSTGLAGVASYNEQFF	TGTGCCAGCAGCACGGGACTAGCGGGAGTTGCCTCCTACAATGAGCAGTTCTTC
TRBV18	TRBJ1-4	.	.	CASSPSGTEKLFF	TGTGCCAGCTCACCATCTGGGACAGAAAAACTGTTTTTT
TRBV15	TRBJ1-2	.	.	CATSRDSGTVNYGYTF	TGTGCCACCAGCAGAGATTCGGGGACGGTGAACTATGGCTACACCTTC
TRBV4-2	TRBJ2-7	.	.	CASSQGGGNPYEQYF	TGTGCCAGCAGCCAAGGGGGCGGGAACCCCTACGAGCAGTACTTC
TRBV29-1	TRBJ2-1	.	.	CSVGVGANEQFF	TGCAGCGTGGGGGTGGGGGCCAATGAGCAGTTCTTC
TRBV9	TRBJ1-2	.	.	CASSTRTELGYTF	TGTGCCAGCAGCACCCGGACGGAGCTGGGCTACACCTTC